A single sample gave rise to the 31 T cell receptor beta chains below, sequenced in a study of cytomegalovirus exposure and HLA in healthy donors. With 60 Vbeta and 13 Jbeta primers, the PCR was carried out. Profiling relied on immunoSEQ multiplex PCR, and the TCRdb table lists in-frame clones only, not all of them. The sample lists 100,000 to 150,000 clones, roughly four fifths seen once, with around 2% in the top ten. Material: PBMCs. The receptors derive from a man aged 35 to 55 in good health and CMV-seronegative.

This clone showed up just once. The chain is built from TRBV10-3 and TRBJ1-5; TRBD1 matches 7 bases. This CDR3 is 14 amino acids long. V was clipped by 6 bases and J by 1 base; unmatched bases: 3. Per germline, CDR1 ENHRY and CDR2 SYGVKD. The CDR3 protein is CAISLTGSNQPQHF. As DNA, the CDR3 is TGTGCCATCAGCCTGACAGGGAGCAATCAGCCCCAGCATTTT.

This clone was recorded only once. The CDR3 region is CATPLAGGVNIQYF. Here the CDR3 DNA reads TGTGCCACGCCTCTAGCGGGAGGGGTGAACATTCAGTACTTC. The chain links TRBV6-4 to TRBJ2-4, with TRBD2 identical over 12 bases. With V trimmed by 10 bases and J by 7 bases, 8 bases remained unmatched. CDR3 length: 14 residues. Germline V gene data show CDR1 as MRHNA and CDR2 as SNTAGT.

This rearrangement joins TRBV4-3 to TRBJ2-7, with D perhaps TRBD1 (6 bases). This CDR3 has 14 amino acids. The V gene's germline CDR1 is LGHNA and CDR2 YSLEER. V gave up 5 bases and J gave up 4 bases, with 15 bases separating them. DNA of the CDR3: TGCGCCAGCAGCGCCCGACAGGTTGGTTACGAGCAGTACTTC. It codes for CASSARQVGYEQYF.

In the case of this clone: The junction shows a germline mismatch at one end, possibly a read error. This rearrangement joins TRBV4-3 to TRBJ2-6; TRBD1 is a possible D gene (5 bases). Germline-derived CDR1 and CDR2 are LGHNA and YSLEER. The CDR3 totals 17 residues. The CDR3 region has the DNA TGCGCCAGCAGCCAAGATCGGTCGACCCCTGGGGCCAACGGCCTGACTTTC. As protein: CASSQDRSTPGANGLTF.

In nucleotides, the CDR3 is TGTGCCAGCCATAGCTCTCACGAGCAGTACTTC. Protein: CASHSSHEQYF. V is TRBV11-2 and J is TRBJ2-7; D is unresolved. V was clipped by 8 bases and J by 5 bases, with 10 bases between them. The CDR3 has 11 amino acids. Germline V CDR1 and CDR2: SGHAT, FQNNGV.

The chain is built from TRBV4-1 and TRBJ1-1, with D possibly being TRBD1 (5 bases). CDR1 and CDR2 from the germline V gene are MGHRA and YSYEKL. The CDR3 is 16 amino acids. V was clipped by 6 bases and J by 0 bases, with 17 bases between them. The CDR3 loop is CASSYIGGRMNTEAFF. The CDR3 nucleotides are TGCGCCAGCAGTTACATCGGGGGGAGGATGAACACTGAAGCTTTCTTT.

A single count supports this clone. A read error may account for a junction end that differs from germline. The chain joins TRBV2 to TRBJ2-3; the match to TRBD2 covers 11 bases. The CDR3 consists of 18 residues. Germline V gene sequence: CDR1 SNHLY, CDR2 FYNNEI. The CDR3 is CASSQAFTSGGGRDTQYF. DNA for the CDR3: TGTGCCAGCAGTCAAGCCTTTACTAGCGGGGGTGGACGGGATACGCAGTATTTT.

The genes are TRBV5-1 and TRBJ1-1; TRBD1 matches 7 bases. This CDR3 region has 15 residues. V was clipped by 6 bases and J by 0 bases; unmatched bases: 8. Germline V CDR1 and CDR2: SGHRS, YFSETQ. The CDR3 here is CASKGAGVMNTEAFF. CDR3 sequence (DNA): TGCGCCAGCAAGGGGGCAGGAGTCATGAACACTGAAGCTTTCTTT.

The chain joins TRBV6-5 to TRBJ1-2; D possibly corresponds to TRBD1 (6 bases). Germline loops: CDR1 MNHEY, CDR2 SVGAGI. V was cut by 6 bases and J by 1 base, with 12 bases left in between. This CDR3 is built from 14 residues. CDR3 DNA: TGTGCCAGCAGACTAACAGGGTTTAACTATGGCTACACCTTC. Amino acids: CASRLTGFNYGYTF.

The sample holds a few counts of this clone. The CDR3: CASSLQNTGELFF. CDR3 coding DNA: TGTGCCAGCAGCTTACAGAACACCGGGGAGCTGTTTTTT. The chain recombines TRBV11-2 with TRBJ2-2; D unresolved. Germline CDR1 is SGHAT and CDR2 is FQNNGV. V lost 2 bases and J lost 1, with 2 bases in between. CDR3 length: 13 amino acids.

This rearrangement joins TRBV28 to TRBJ2-1; 7 bases are shared with TRBD2. Germline V CDR1 and CDR2: MDHEN, SYDVKM. J gave up 5 bases and V 6 bases, and 7 bases lay outside the gene matches. The CDR3 totals 14 residues. CDR3 DNA sequence: TGTGCCAGCAGCCCCCGAGCGGGAAACAATGAGCAGTTCTTC. It yields the protein CASSPRAGNNEQFF. Variable domain in full (rest from reference TRBV28 and TRBJ2-1): DVKVTQSSRYLVKRTGEKVFLECVQDMDHENMFWYRQDPGLGLRLIYFSYDVKMKEKGDIPEGYSVSREKKERFSLILESASTNQTSMYLCASSPRAGNNEQFFGPGTRLTVL.

This clone has a handful of counts. CDR3 nucleotide sequence: TGTGCCAGCAGCCAATCGACAGGGGCCATTCAGTACTTC. Protein sequence: CASSQSTGAIQYF. The chain couples TRBV5-4 to TRBJ2-4, with TRBD1 identical over 8 bases. The CDR3 contains 13 residues. Germline values: CDR1 SGHNT, CDR2 YYREEE (reference sequence). Trimming took 4 bases from V and 9 from J; bases not matched to a gene: 6.

This chain connects TRBV2 to TRBJ1-6, with 7 positions matching TRBD1. Germline loops: CDR1 SNHLY, CDR2 FYNNEI. The CDR3 is 16 residues long. V lost 2 bases, J lost 2 bases, and 3 bases stayed unmatched. Here the CDR3 DNA reads TGTGCCAGCAGTGAAAGGGGGCCAACCTATAATTCACCCCTCCACTTT. This sequence encodes CASSERGPTYNSPLHF.

This clone was recorded a few times. The rearrangement uses TRBV15 and TRBJ1-1; 8 bases map to TRBD1. There are 15 residues in the CDR3. V was clipped by 2 bases and J by 1 base; unmatched bases: 3. CDR1 is LNHNV, CDR2 YYDKDF, per germline (reference sequence). CDR3 region: CATSRPGTGNTEAFF. For the CDR3, the DNA is TGTGCCACCAGCAGACCCGGGACAGGGAACACTGAAGCTTTCTTT.

The J gene is TRBJ2-3, the V gene TRBV5-1, with 7 bases identical to TRBD1. The germline gives CDR1 SGHRS, CDR2 YFSETQ. This CDR3 region has 15 residues. Trimming cost V 4 bases and J 2 bases; bases outside gene matches: 7. The chain's CDR3 is CASSEDRTNTDTQYF. CDR3 sequence (DNA): TGCGCCAGCAGCGAGGACAGGACCAACACAGATACGCAGTATTTT.

The CDR3 sequence is CASSRGGQVNQPQHF. The CDR3 nucleotides read TGTGCCAGCTCCCGAGGGGGACAGGTTAATCAGCCCCAGCATTTT. The chain links TRBV18 to TRBJ1-5; TRBD1 matches at 8 bases. Germline V lookup: CDR1 KGHSH, CDR2 LQKENI. The CDR3 extends over 15 amino acids. V gave up 6 bases and J gave up 4 bases; unmatched junction bases: 8.

The chain couples TRBV5-6 to TRBJ1-1; tentative D call: TRBD1 (6 bases). The germline CDR1 and CDR2 sequences are SGHDT and YYEEEE. This CDR3 is 14 amino acids long. The V and J ends lost 4 bases and 4 bases respectively, with 14 bases between them. The CDR3 DNA sequence: TGTGCCAGCAGCGACACAGGGTCCGGCACTGAAGCTTTCTTT. Translating it yields CASSDTGSGTEAFF.

CDR3 nucleotide sequence: TGTGCCAGCAGCTCGGGACACACAGAGACCCAGTACTTC. This codes for CASSSGHTETQYF. This sequence joins TRBV28 and TRBJ2-5, with a possible D match to TRBD1 (6 bases). V was trimmed by 6 bases and J by 4 bases, leaving 12 bases between them. Germline V CDR1 and CDR2: MDHEN, SYDVKM. This CDR3 has 13 amino acids.

The genes are TRBV5-4 and TRBJ1-1, with D hard to call. CDR3 length: 16 residues. CDR1 SGHNT and CDR2 YYREEE come from the germline V gene (reference sequence). The ends were cut back, 3 bases at V and 2 bases at J, with 17 bases in the middle. CDR3 DNA sequence: TGTGCCAGCAGCTCAAACGGAGGATTACTTAACACTGAAGCTTTCTTT. Its translation: CASSSNGGLLNTEAFF.

The rearrangement links TRBV4-1 to TRBJ1-4, with D perhaps TRBD1 (5 bases). Deletions cut 0 bases from V and 8 bases from J, with 16 bases between. Germline lookup yields CDR1 MGHRA and CDR2 YSYEKL. The CDR3 covers 16 residues. CDR3 sequence (DNA): TGCGCCAGCAGCCAAGACGGTGACAGAGAATTGGAAAAACTGTTTTTT. Translating gives CASSQDGDRELEKLFF.

This rearrangement joins TRBV9 to TRBJ2-7; 11 nucleotides match TRBD2. With 4 bases clipped from V and 4 bases from J, the junction kept 7 bases outside the gene matches. In germline, CDR1 is SGDLS, CDR2 YYNGEE. There are 15 residues in the CDR3. The CDR3 region has the DNA TGTGCCAGCAGCCCCAGAGGGACTAGCGGTTACGAGCAGTACTTC. Translation: CASSPRGTSGYEQYF. Based on the CDR3 plus reference TRBV9 and TRBJ2-7, the full variable domain is DSGVTQTPKHLITATGQRVTLRCSPRSGDLSVYWYQQSLDQGLQFLIQYYNGEERAKGNILERFSAQQFPDLHSELNLSSLELGDSALYFCASSPRGTSGYEQYFGPGTRLTVT.

The chain has TRBV28 and TRBJ2-5; 8 bases line up with TRBD1. There are 15 residues in the CDR3. Germline V gene data show CDR1 as MDHEN and CDR2 as SYDVKM. The junction had 11 bases not matched to a gene; V was cut back by 6 bases and J by 5 bases. This CDR3 reads CASSLGSGGRETQYF. In nucleotides, the CDR3 is TGTGCCAGCAGCCTGGGGTCAGGGGGCAGGGAGACCCAGTACTTC.

J is TRBJ1-5 and V is TRBV2; D remains unclear. The CDR3 has 13 amino acids. Trimming removed 4 bases at V and 3 bases at J, with 7 bases between. CDR1 SNHLY and CDR2 FYNNEI come from the germline V gene. CDR3 in amino acids: CASSVGNNQPQHF. The CDR3, as DNA: TGTGCCAGCAGTGTGGGCAACAATCAGCCCCAGCATTTT.

V usage is TRBV7-6 and J usage is TRBJ1-1; 9 bases line up with TRBD1. CDR1 and CDR2 (germline): SGHVS, FNYEAQ. The CDR3 consists of 20 residues. With 5 bases clipped from V and 1 base from J, the junction kept 20 bases outside the gene matches. The CDR3 is CASSPNHPGQGSRSNTEAFF. For the CDR3, the DNA is TGTGCCAGCAGCCCAAACCATCCGGGACAGGGATCAAGGTCGAACACTGAAGCTTTCTTT.

The chain couples TRBV19 to TRBJ1-1, with TRBD1 matching 9 bases. This CDR3 has 16 residues. Trimming removed 7 bases from V and 4 bases from J; junction bases left unmatched: 13. Germline loops: CDR1 LNHDA, CDR2 SQIVND (reference sequence). CDR3 nucleotide sequence: TGTGCCAGTATACCACAGGGGGCCGGTTCAGCCACTGAAGCTTTCTTT. The encoded protein is CASIPQGAGSATEAFF.

The V gene is TRBV6-1, the J gene TRBJ1-5; no firm D call. Per germline, CDR1 MNHNS and CDR2 SASEGT. The CDR3 has 14 residues. Trimming pared 2 bases from V and 0 bases from J, leaving 5 bases between. CDR3 region: CASSETSSNQPQHF. The CDR3 coding sequence is TGTGCCAGCAGTGAAACGAGTAGCAATCAGCCCCAGCATTTT.

This chain links TRBV4-3 with TRBJ2-6; 7 bases align to TRBD1. CDR1 and CDR2 (germline): LGHNA, YSLEER. The CDR3 is 19 residues long. The J segment lost 0 bases and the V segment lost 0 bases, leaving 8 bases of the junction unmatched. The DNA for the CDR3 is TGCGCCAGCAGCCAAGATCGAAGACAGGGAGCCTCTGGGGCCAACGTCCTGACTTTC. Translated: CASSQDRRQGASGANVLTF.

Here the CDR3 reads CASSLGGGQPQHF. The CDR3 coding sequence is TGTGCCAGCAGCCTAGGTGGTGGTCAGCCCCAGCATTTT. V and J are TRBV6-6 and TRBJ1-5, with D unclear. V lost 6 bases to trimming and J lost 6 bases, with 12 bases between them. This CDR3 contains 13 residues. Germline CDR1 and CDR2: MNHNY and SVGAGI (reference sequence).

The V gene is TRBV5-1, the J gene TRBJ1-2; D gene ambiguous. CDR1 and CDR2 (germline): SGHRS, YFSETQ. V was shortened by 3 bases and J by 2 bases, with 14 bases between the two germline ends. The CDR3 has 15 residues. This CDR3 reads CASSWGGSANYGYTF. The CDR3 nucleotides read TGCGCCAGCAGCTGGGGAGGTTCAGCAAACTATGGCTACACCTTC. The variable domain in full, with the rest retrieved from reference TRBV5-1 and TRBJ1-2, is KAGVTQTPRYLIKTRGQQVTLSCSPISGHRSVSWYQQTPGQGLQFLFEYFSETQRNKGNFPGRFSGRQFSNSRSEMNVSTLELGDSALYLCASSWGGSANYGYTFGSGTRLTVV.

Of note for this clone: The sample contains more than one DNA sequence encoding this CDR3. The chain joins TRBV5-4 to TRBJ1-2, with D perhaps TRBD1 (5 bases). The CDR3 sequence is 15 residues long. V was trimmed by 0 bases and J by 7 bases, leaving 16 bases between them. From germline, CDR1 is SGHNT and CDR2 YYREEE (reference sequence). CDR3 sequence reads: CASSLERGRAVGYTF. CDR3 DNA sequence: TGTGCCAGCAGCTTGGAAAGAGGCAGGGCTGTTGGCTACACCTTC.

The V gene is TRBV6-5, the J gene TRBJ2-5; the D gene is possibly TRBD2 (5 bases). The germline V gene has CDR1 MNHEY and CDR2 SVGAGI. V lost 4 bases and J lost 2, with 14 bases in between. The CDR3 runs to 15 residues. CDR3 region: CASSSPSREQETQYF. CDR3 nucleotides: TGTGCCAGCAGTTCCCCTAGTAGGGAGCAAGAGACCCAGTACTTC.